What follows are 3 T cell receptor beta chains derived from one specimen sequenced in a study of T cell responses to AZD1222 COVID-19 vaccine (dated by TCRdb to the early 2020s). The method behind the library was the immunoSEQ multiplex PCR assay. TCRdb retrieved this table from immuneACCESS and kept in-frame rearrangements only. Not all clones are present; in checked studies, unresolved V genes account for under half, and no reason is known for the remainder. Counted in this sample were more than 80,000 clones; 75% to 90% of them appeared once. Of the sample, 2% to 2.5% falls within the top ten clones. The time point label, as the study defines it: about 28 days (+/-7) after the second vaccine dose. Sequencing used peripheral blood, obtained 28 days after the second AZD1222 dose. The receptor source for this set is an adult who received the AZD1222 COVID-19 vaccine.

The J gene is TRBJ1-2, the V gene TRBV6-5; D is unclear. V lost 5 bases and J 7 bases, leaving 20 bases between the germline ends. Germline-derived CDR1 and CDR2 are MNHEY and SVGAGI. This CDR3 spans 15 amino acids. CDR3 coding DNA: TGTGCCAGCAGTCAAAGCCCCCGGGAATGGGGTGGCTACACCTTC. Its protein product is CASSQSPREWGGYTF.

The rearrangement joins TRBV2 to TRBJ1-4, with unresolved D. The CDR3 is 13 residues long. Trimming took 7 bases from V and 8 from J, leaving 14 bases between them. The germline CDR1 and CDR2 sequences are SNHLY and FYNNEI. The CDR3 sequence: CASTVELYEKLFF. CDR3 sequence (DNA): TGTGCCAGCACCGTCGAACTCTACGAAAAACTGTTTTTT.

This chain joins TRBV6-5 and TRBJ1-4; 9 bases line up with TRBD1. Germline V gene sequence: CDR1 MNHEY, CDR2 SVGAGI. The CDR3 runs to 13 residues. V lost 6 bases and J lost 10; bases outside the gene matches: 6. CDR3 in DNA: TGTGCCAGCAGCCCCAGGACAGGGGTAAAACTGTTTTTT. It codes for CASSPRTGVKLFF.